This T cell receptor (beta chain) comes out of a study of blood T cell repertoires in COVID-19. V shed 3 bases and J 5 bases; nucleotides not matched to a gene: 5. The germline CDR1 and CDR2 sequences are LNHDA and SQIVND (reference sequence). This CDR3 is built from 15 residues. Measured with immunoSEQ multiplex PCR; TCRdb has only the in-frame clones, and not every one. The repertoire holds some 430,000 clones, with 90% as singletons. Source material: PBMCs or T cells enriched from blood (not recorded which). The clonotype comes from a man between 18 and 35 years old who had recovered from COVID-19. This chain uses TRBV19 with TRBJ2-5; TRBD2 matches 11 bases. The CDR3 loop is CASSMASGRIETQYF. DNA of the CDR3: TGTGCCAGTAGTATGGCTAGCGGGAGGATTGAGACCCAGTACTTC.